These T cell receptor beta chains were read from a single sample in a study of cytomegalovirus exposure and HLA in healthy donors. Profiled with immunoSEQ multiplex PCR; TCRdb holds only in-frame clones, not every one. In the table there are more than 85,000 clones, 76% of which are singletons. The source material was PBMCs. The receptors stem from a young man in good health and CMV-seropositive. CDR3s include the opening cysteine and the closing phenylalanine or tryptophan. A D gene is named only where the DNA matches it firmly. Clone size is stated in some rows and not others, as once, few, many or a class when expanded.

.,TRBJ1-5,14,.,TRBV7-8,CASSGRFGNQPQHF,TGTGCCAGCAGCGGGAGATTTGGCAATCAGCCCCAGCATTTT
.,TRBJ2-3,12,.,TRBV6-5,CASRARSDTQYF,TGTGCCAGCAGGGCTAGGTCAGATACGCAGTATTTT
.,TRBJ1-5,13,.,TRBV6-5,CASSPLGGQPQHF,TGTGCCAGCAGTCCCCTGGGAGGTCAGCCCCAGCATTTT
TRBD1,TRBJ1-1,16,.,TRBV28,CASSLLRTGGNTEAFF,TGTGCCAGCAGTTTATTAAGGACAGGGGGGAACACTGAAGCTTTCTTT
.,TRBJ1-5,14,.,TRBV10-3,CATSGGTGNQPQHF,TGTGCCACCAGCGGGGGGACCGGCAATCAGCCCCAGCATTTT
TRBD1,TRBJ2-5,13,.,TRBV6-5,CASKDRGQETQYF,TGTGCCAGCAAAGACAGGGGACAAGAGACCCAGTACTTC
.,TRBJ2-3,16,few,TRBV4-2,CASSQEGGGGADTQYF,TGTGCCAGCAGCCAAGAGGGGGGAGGGGGGGCGGATACGCAGTATTTT
.,TRBJ1-2,13,.,TRBV11-2,CASAEKLNYGYTF,TGTGCCAGCGCTGAGAAGCTGAACTATGGCTACACCTTC
TRBD2,TRBJ2-1,14,once,TRBV6-5,CASSQRGATNEQFF,TGTGCCAGCAGCCAGCGGGGGGCCACCAATGAGCAGTTCTTC
.,TRBJ2-7,14,.,TRBV7-9,CASSFSGDGYEQYF,TGTGCCAGCAGCTTTTCAGGGGATGGCTACGAGCAGTACTTC
.,TRBJ2-2,11,.,TRBV29-1,CSVSAGGELFF,TGCAGCGTTTCAGCAGGCGGGGAGCTGTTTTTT
TRBD1,TRBJ2-5,17,.,TRBV6-1,CASSEYGSGGLQETQYF,TGTGCCAGCAGTGAATACGGGTCAGGGGGCCTCCAAGAGACCCAGTACTTC
.,TRBJ1-2,13,.,TRBV2,CASSEVSDYGYTF,TGTGCCAGCAGTGAGGTCAGTGACTATGGCTACACCTTC
TRBD1,TRBJ1-5,15,.,TRBV27,CASSPWTGVLWPQHF,TGTGCCAGCAGTCCTTGGACAGGGGTTCTATGGCCCCAGCATTTT
.,TRBJ1-1,14,.,TRBV27,CASRPGGPNTEAFF,TGTGCCAGTCGACCGGGGGGCCCCAACACTGAAGCTTTCTTT
TRBD2,TRBJ2-1,16,.,TRBV5-1,CASSFTAGGDYNEQFF,TGCGCCAGCAGCTTTACGGCGGGGGGGGACTACAATGAGCAGTTCTTC
.,TRBJ2-5,10,.,TRBV30,CACARETQYF,TGTGCCTGCGCCAGGGAGACCCAGTACTTC
TRBD1,TRBJ1-2,15,.,TRBV28,CASSQYGTANYGYTF,TGTGCCAGCAGTCAGTATGGGACAGCTAACTATGGCTACACCTTC
.,TRBJ2-2,16,.,TRBV13,CASSLAFQGGTGELFF,TGTGCCAGCAGCTTAGCCTTTCAGGGGGGAACCGGGGAGCTGTTTTTT
TRBD1,TRBJ1-5,15,.,TRBV6-5,CASSVDRGGNQPQHF,TGTGCCAGCAGTGTGGACAGGGGAGGCAATCAGCCCCAGCATTTT
TRBD1,TRBJ2-7,15,.,TRBV4-3,CASSQDHWDRGEQYF,TGCGCCAGCAGCCAAGATCATTGGGACAGGGGCGAGCAGTACTTC
.,TRBJ2-6,15,.,TRBV5-1,CASSSGSSGANGLTF,TGCGCCAGCAGCTCCGGGAGCTCTGGGGCCAACGGCCTGACTTTC
TRBD1,TRBJ2-7,15,.,TRBV30,CAWSRPEDRAYEQYF,TGTGCCTGGAGCCGACCTGAGGACAGGGCATACGAGCAGTACTTC
TRBD1,TRBJ2-7,13,.,TRBV7-3,CASSPGGSYEQYF,TGTGCCAGCAGCCCAGGGGGCTCCTACGAGCAGTACTTC
.,TRBJ2-7,16,.,TRBV9,CASSPAGSSSSYEQYF,TGTGCCAGCAGCCCCGCGGGCTCGTCAAGCTCCTACGAGCAGTACTTC
TRBD2,TRBJ2-1,15,.,TRBV4-3,CASSHSGGTYNEQFF,TGCGCCAGCAGCCATAGCGGGGGGACCTACAATGAGCAGTTCTTC
TRBD1,TRBJ2-3,15,.,TRBV19,CASNPGQAGTDTQYF,TGTGCCAGTAACCCCGGACAGGCCGGCACAGATACGCAGTATTTT